This passage covers 19 T cell receptor beta chains from one sample sequenced in a study of blood T cell repertoires in COVID-19. Sequencing was performed with immunoSEQ multiplex PCR; in TCRdb, only in-frame clones are kept and a portion is missing. The repertoire holds 150,000 to 200,000 clones, with 80% as singletons. Sequencing was performed on PBMCs or T cells enriched from blood (not recorded which). The source is a man aged 40-49 years who had recovered from COVID-19.

This sequence joins TRBV11-2 and TRBJ2-7; no clear D. This CDR3 comprises 13 residues. In germline, CDR1 is SGHAT, CDR2 FQNNGV. V lost 0 bases and J lost 2, with 5 bases in between. CDR3 bases: TGTGCCAGCAGCTTAGAGGCCCCCTACGAGCAGTACGTC. It translates to CASSLEAPYEQYV.

The chain recombines TRBV9 with TRBJ1-3; D not resolved. Germline V lookup: CDR1 SGDLS, CDR2 YYNGEE. CDR3 size: 18 residues. V lost 4 bases and J 4 bases, leaving 24 bases between the germline ends. DNA of the CDR3: TGTGCCAGCAGCCCTCCAGGCAGCCTATCCTTTAGAGGAAACACCATATATTTT. Translated, it gives CASSPPGSLSFRGNTIYF.

This chain uses TRBV5-4 with TRBJ1-2; 8 positions match TRBD1. CDR1 SGHNT and CDR2 YYREEE come from the germline V gene (reference sequence). With 5 bases clipped from V and 8 bases from J, the junction kept 5 bases outside the gene matches. This CDR3 contains 12 residues. The CDR3 sequence: CASRQGQEGYTF. DNA for the CDR3: TGTGCCAGCAGACAGGGACAGGAGGGCTACACCTTC.

The chain couples TRBV9 to TRBJ2-1, with D perhaps TRBD1 (5 bases). V was cut by 4 bases and J by 10 bases, with 27 bases left in between. Per the germline V gene, CDR1 is SGDLS and CDR2 is YYNGEE. The CDR3 length is 17 residues. Here the CDR3 DNA reads TGTGCCAGCAGCCCTTCCCATGGTGTAAGACAGATCTTCGAGCAGTTCTTC. This gives the protein CASSPSHGVRQIFEQFF.

The table lists this clone with a few counts. This chain joins TRBV5-1 and TRBJ1-1; tentatively, D is TRBD1 (6 bases). The CDR3 contains 15 residues. Per the germline V gene, CDR1 is SGHRS and CDR2 is YFSETQ. Trimming removed 4 bases from V and 1 base from J, with 14 bases in between. CDR3 residues: CASSTGRGGNTEAFF. The CDR3 DNA reads TGCGCCAGCAGCACAGGGAGAGGGGGGAACACTGAAGCTTTCTTT.

This sequence joins TRBV4-2 and TRBJ2-5; tentative D call: TRBD1 (5 bases). The germline V and J ends were trimmed by 2 bases and 2 bases, with 12 bases remaining between them. The CDR3 extends over 15 amino acids. Germline-derived CDR1 and CDR2 are LGHNA and YNFKEQ. CDR3 in DNA: TGTGCCAGCAGCCAATACTGGGGCGGACAAGAGACCCAGTACTTC. Protein product: CASSQYWGGQETQYF.

The rearrangement links TRBV11-1 to TRBJ2-1; 8 positions match TRBD1. This CDR3 region has 13 residues. V dropped 10 bases and J dropped 10; count of bases not matched to a gene: 12. CDR1 is SGHAT, CDR2 FQDESV, per germline (reference sequence). This CDR3 is CATHRTGRNEQFF. The CDR3 coding sequence is TGTGCCACCCATAGGACAGGGCGAAACGAGCAGTTCTTC.

The chain combines TRBV6-5 with TRBJ2-3; D perhaps matches TRBD1 (5 bases). The CDR3 spans 15 residues. V was trimmed by 5 bases and J by 1 base, leaving 13 bases between them. Germline assignment: CDR1 MNHEY and CDR2 SVGAGI. The CDR3 is CASSQQGSRTDTQYF. CDR3 DNA: TGTGCCAGCAGTCAGCAGGGCTCGCGCACAGATACGCAGTATTTT.

The chain has TRBV2 and TRBJ2-7; a possible D gene is TRBD2 (5 bases). Germline assignment: CDR1 SNHLY and CDR2 FYNNEI. The CDR3 is 16 amino acids. The V end was cut by 6 bases, the J end by 6 bases, with 24 bases between. The CDR3 reads CASSPHGVQRRSEQYV. The CDR3 bases are TGTGCCAGCAGCCCCCACGGGGTTCAACGTCGATCCGAGCAGTACGTC.

The rearrangement uses TRBV5-3 and TRBJ1-6; TRBD1 is a possible D gene (6 bases). TRBV5-3 is given ORF status, its function remaining uncertain. Trimming cost V 2 bases and J 7 bases, with 28 bases left between them. The CDR3 loop spans 20 amino acids. The CDR3 region has the DNA TGTGCCAGAAGCTTAGCGAATTGGGTCGGTTGGACAGATAAAAATTCACCCCTCCACTTT. As protein: CARSLANWVGWTDKNSPLHF.

V gene TRBV11-3 combines with J gene TRBJ2-2, with TRBD2 matching over 9 bases. Germline CDR1 SGHNT, CDR2 YENEEA. The CDR3 is 17 residues long. The V and J ends lost 6 bases and 0 bases, in that order; junction bases with no gene match: 8. CDR3 amino acids: CASSLLAGATNTGELFF. The CDR3 DNA sequence: TGTGCCAGCAGTCTCTTAGCGGGGGCCACGAACACCGGGGAGCTGTTTTTT.

This clone came up a few times. The V call is TRBV5-4, the J call TRBJ2-3, with 10 positions matching TRBD2. The germline CDR1 and CDR2 sequences are SGHNT and YYREEE (reference sequence). V lost 4 bases and J lost 1; bases outside the gene matches: 6. The CDR3 is 16 amino acids. Here the CDR3 reads CASSTNSGGGTDTQYF. The CDR3, as DNA: TGTGCCAGCAGCACAAACAGCGGGGGGGGCACAGATACGCAGTATTTT. Variable domain in full (rest from reference TRBV5-4 and TRBJ2-3): ETGVTQSPTHLIKTRGQQVTLRCSSQSGHNTVSWYQQALGQGPQFIFQYYREEENGRGNFPPRFSGLQFPNYSSELNVNALELDDSALYLCASSTNSGGGTDTQYFGPGTRLTVL.

This clone was picked up one time. The chain recombines TRBV30 with TRBJ1-5, with D possibly matching TRBD1 (5 bases). The V end lost 2 bases, the J end lost 5 bases, and 10 bases lay between the germline ends. This CDR3 is 13 amino acids long. The germline CDR1 and CDR2 sequences are GTSNPN and SVGIG (reference sequence). As DNA, the CDR3 is TGTGCCTGGAGTAAACAGGCGGATCAGCCCCAGCATTTT. Translated, it gives CAWSKQADQPQHF.

The chain employs TRBV5-5 and TRBJ1-6; D call uncertain. The CDR3 length is 17 residues. Trimming took off 0 bases at V and 0 bases at J, with 10 bases between the two ends. Germline V gives CDR1 SGHKS, CDR2 YYEKEE (reference sequence). The CDR3 spells CASSLEVRDSYNSPLHF. Here the CDR3 DNA reads TGTGCCAGCAGCTTGGAAGTCCGCGACTCCTATAATTCACCCCTCCACTTT. The full variable domain, rest sourced from reference TRBV5-5 and TRBJ1-6, is DAGVTQSPTHLIKTRGQQVTLRCSPISGHKSVSWYQQVLGQGPQFIFQYYEKEERGRGNFPDRFSARQFPNYSSELNVNALLLGDSALYLCASSLEVRDSYNSPLHFGNGTRLTVT.

The sample holds one count of this clone. The chain is built from TRBV18 and TRBJ1-5; 8 bases map to TRBD1. The V and J ends lost 5 bases and 3 bases, in that order; junction bases with no gene match: 6. CDR3 length equals 15 residues. Per the germline V gene, CDR1 is KGHSH and CDR2 is LQKENI. CDR3 protein: CASSTSTGDNQPQHF. CDR3 nucleotide sequence: TGTGCCAGCTCAACCTCGACAGGGGACAATCAGCCCCAGCATTTT. The whole variable domain, filled in from reference TRBV18 and TRBJ1-5, reads NAGVMQNPRHLVRRRGQEARLRCSPMKGHSHVYWYRQLPEEGLKFMVYLQKENIIDESGMPKERFSAEFPKEGPSILRIQQVVRGDSAAYFCASSTSTGDNQPQHFGDGTRLSIL.

V is TRBV9 and J is TRBJ2-3, with 8 nucleotides matching TRBD1. Losses at the gene ends were 0 bases for V and 3 bases for J; bases not matched to a gene: 6. This CDR3 comprises 16 residues. Germline-derived CDR1 and CDR2 are SGDLS and YYNGEE. CDR3 in DNA: TGTGCCAGCAGCGTAGTGAACCAGGGGGCGACAGATACGCAGTATTTT. Translation: CASSVVNQGATDTQYF. The full variable domain, in which reference TRBV9 and TRBJ2-3 provide the parts outside the CDR3, is DSGVTQTPKHLITATGQRVTLRCSPRSGDLSVYWYQQSLDQGLQFLIQYYNGEERAKGNILERFSAQQFPDLHSELNLSSLELGDSALYFCASSVVNQGATDTQYFGPGTRLTVL.

There are a few counts of this clone. This chain joins TRBV2 and TRBJ1-3; D remains unclear. CDR3 size: 13 residues. V lost 4 bases and J lost 0, with 4 bases in between. Germline V gene lookup returns CDR1 SNHLY and CDR2 FYNNEI. CDR3 sequence (DNA): TGTGCCAGCAGTGTCCGCTCTGGAAACACCATATATTTT. Amino acid sequence: CASSVRSGNTIYF.

The V call is TRBV6-5, the J call TRBJ2-1; 7 bases line up with TRBD1. V lost 5 bases, J lost 8 bases, and 6 bases stayed unmatched. The germline V gene has CDR1 MNHEY and CDR2 SVGAGI. CDR3 length: 13 residues. The CDR3 nucleotides read TGTGCCAGCAGTAAACTCCAGGGGGATGAGCAGTTCTTC. It codes for CASSKLQGDEQFF.

The V gene is TRBV3-1 (or the pseudogene TRBV3-2), the J gene TRBJ1-1, with a possible D match to TRBD1 (5 bases). CDR1 is LGHDT and CDR2 is YNNKEL in the germline V gene (reference sequence). This CDR3 contains 14 residues. V was clipped by 0 bases and J by 4 bases, with 9 bases between them. The CDR3 nucleotides are TGTGCCAGCAGCCAAGAATCAGGGTCCACTGAAGCTTTCTTT. Its protein product is CASSQESGSTEAFF.